These 19 T cell receptor beta chains were sequenced from one sample in a study of OX40 agonist ivuxolimab in advanced cancers. The table came from immunoSEQ multiplex PCR; TCRdb's copy has only in-frame clones and leaves some out. The repertoire holds roughly 45,000 clones, around nine tenths seen once, with around 6.7% in the top ten. The source material was CD4+ or CD8+ T cells sorted from blood, sampled in a trial of the OX40 agonist ivuxolimab. Source of these receptors: an adult with an advanced solid tumor such as melanoma, head and neck, liver or kidney cancer.

CDR3 DNA sequence: TGTGCCAGCCGGGGCAGGGAAGGCTGGTACGAGCAGTACGTC. It encodes CASRGREGWYEQYV. The J gene is TRBJ2-7, the V gene TRBV21-1. TRBV21-1 is flagged as a pseudogene. This CDR3 is 14 amino acids long.

This clone has a single count. This sequence joins TRBV5-6 and TRBJ1-6; TRBD1 aligns across 7 bases. V dropped 2 bases and J dropped 10; count of bases not matched to a gene: 9. Germline CDR1 is SGHDT and CDR2 is YYEEEE. This CDR3 contains 15 residues. The CDR3 DNA sequence: TGTGCCAGCAGCTTCGTGACGGACAGGTTATCACCCCTCCACTTT. Amino acids: CASSFVTDRLSPLHF.

The V and J genes are TRBV14 and TRBJ2-3, with D uncertain. The CDR3 spans 14 residues. Germline V gives CDR1 SGHDN, CDR2 FVKESK. With 1 base removed from V and 0 bases from J, the gap between germline ends came to 5 bases. This CDR3 reads CASSQVWSTDTQYF. CDR3 DNA: TGTGCCAGCAGCCAAGTTTGGAGCACAGATACGCAGTATTTT.

Written as DNA, the CDR3 is TGTGCCAGCAGCGTGTCCGGGACAGTACGATCGAACACTGAAGCTTTCTTT. It codes for CASSVSGTVRSNTEAFF. The chain has TRBV9 and TRBJ1-1, with 7 bases matching TRBD1. Germline assignment: CDR1 SGDLS and CDR2 YYNGEE. CDR3 length: 17 amino acids. Germline trimming cut 2 bases from V and 1 base from J; bases unmatched to any gene: 11. Full variable domain (missing parts from reference TRBV9 and TRBJ1-1): DSGVTQTPKHLITATGQRVTLRCSPRSGDLSVYWYQQSLDQGLQFLIQYYNGEERAKGNILERFSAQQFPDLHSELNLSSLELGDSALYFCASSVSGTVRSNTEAFFGQGTRLTVV.

The rearrangement uses TRBV4-1 and TRBJ1-5; no definite D call. The CDR3 is made up of 16 amino acids. V was pared by 5 bases and J by 2 bases, with 16 bases between. Germline lookup yields CDR1 MGHRA and CDR2 YSYEKL. The CDR3 nucleotides read TGCGCCAGCAGCGACGACTCGGCGGCGCGCAATCAGCCCCAGCATTTT. This gives the protein CASSDDSAARNQPQHF.

This chain connects TRBV28 to TRBJ1-6, with 9 bases fitting TRBD1. V shed 3 bases and J 10 bases; nucleotides not matched to a gene: 13. Germline V lookup: CDR1 MDHEN, CDR2 SYDVKM. The CDR3 contains 17 residues. The CDR3 loop reads CASSLGVGQGSSSPLHF. The CDR3 region has the DNA TGTGCCAGCAGTTTGGGGGTGGGACAGGGTTCGAGCTCACCCCTCCACTTT.

The rearrangement joins TRBV6-6 to TRBJ2-1, with 8 nucleotides matching TRBD1. The CDR3 is 16 residues long. Trimming removed 4 bases from V and 2 bases from J; junction bases left unmatched: 7. CDR1 and CDR2 from the germline V gene are MNHNY and SVGAGI (reference sequence). This CDR3 is CASSSLDRGPYNEQFF. Written as DNA, the CDR3 is TGTGCCAGCAGTTCCTTAGACAGGGGCCCCTACAATGAGCAGTTCTTC.

V usage is TRBV5-6 and J usage is TRBJ1-1; tentatively, D is TRBD1 (6 bases). CDR1 and CDR2 from the germline V gene are SGHDT and YYEEEE. Trimming cost V 4 bases and J 4 bases, with 17 bases left between them. The CDR3 has 15 residues. In nucleotides, the CDR3 is TGTGCCAGCAGCCCGGAGGTGCAGGGGTTCACTGAAGCTTTCTTT. Translation gives CASSPEVQGFTEAFF.

In its sample, this clone was seen once. The genes are TRBV5-1 and TRBJ2-3; tentative D call: TRBD1 (6 bases). V gave up 4 bases and J gave up 1 base, with 16 bases separating them. This CDR3 spans 16 amino acids. Germline loops: CDR1 SGHRS, CDR2 YFSETQ. The CDR3 nucleotides read TGCGCCAGCAGCGCCTCTAGGGGGTTTGGCACAGATACGCAGTATTTT. Its translation is CASSASRGFGTDTQYF.

This clone has only a few counts. The chain carries TRBV6-1 and TRBJ1-6; tentatively, D is TRBD1 (5 bases). CDR3 length: 11 amino acids. Germline V lookup: CDR1 MNHNS, CDR2 SASEGT. V was shortened by 8 bases and J by 9 bases, with 8 bases between the two germline ends. CDR3 protein: CASGQFSPLHF. The CDR3 DNA is TGTGCCAGCGGACAATTTTCACCCCTCCACTTT.

The chain is built from TRBV6-1 and TRBJ2-3; D might be TRBD1 (5 bases). V was trimmed by 2 bases and J by 2 bases, leaving 14 bases between them. Germline loops: CDR1 MNHNS, CDR2 SASEGT. CDR3 length: 16 amino acids. The DNA of the CDR3 is TGTGCCAGCAGTGAATTCGGCAGGGCCCCCACAGATACGCAGTATTTT. Amino acids: CASSEFGRAPTDTQYF.

The V call is TRBV6-1, the J call TRBJ2-2, with D unclear. The germline V gene has CDR1 MNHNS and CDR2 SASEGT. CDR3 size: 14 residues. Trimming cost V 1 base and J 6 bases, with 9 bases left between them. CDR3 in amino acids: CASSEVRSPGELFF. The CDR3 region has the DNA TGTGCCAGCAGTGAAGTACGATCCCCCGGGGAGCTGTTTTTT.

The chain uses TRBV6-5 and TRBJ2-1, with 7 bases lining up with TRBD2. The germline CDR1 and CDR2 sequences are MNHEY and SVGAGI. The CDR3 has 14 residues. Losses at the gene ends were 4 bases for V and 4 bases for J; bases not matched to a gene: 4. The CDR3 here is CASSSGGSYNEQFF. CDR3 bases: TGTGCCAGCAGTTCCGGGGGGTCTTACAATGAGCAGTTCTTC.

To note about this clone: The sample contains more than one DNA sequence encoding this CDR3. This chain uses TRBV13 with TRBJ2-5, with 10 bases matching TRBD2. The trim removed 2 bases at V and 5 bases at J, leaving 5 bases unmatched. From germline, CDR1 is PRHDT and CDR2 FYEKMQ (reference sequence). The CDR3 covers 15 residues. The CDR3 region has the DNA TGTGCCAGCAGCTTAACCAGCGGGGGGGCTGAGACCCAGTACTTC. Translated, it gives CASSLTSGGAETQYF.

The rearrangement uses TRBV28 and TRBJ1-2; D is possibly TRBD1 (5 bases). Germline CDR1 and CDR2: MDHEN and SYDVKM. This CDR3 spans 15 amino acids. Trimming pared 3 bases from V and 5 bases from J, leaving 16 bases between. For the CDR3, the DNA is TGTGCCAGCAGTTTTCGAGGGGCCCTAAGGTATGGCTACACCTTC. Translated: CASSFRGALRYGYTF.

The V call is TRBV2, the J call TRBJ1-3, with unresolved D. The CDR3 length is 15 residues. V lost 3 bases, J lost 0 bases, and 9 bases lay in between. Germline CDR1 is SNHLY and CDR2 is FYNNEI. CDR3: CASSDWRTSGNTIYF. In nucleotides, the CDR3 is TGTGCCAGCAGTGACTGGAGGACCTCTGGAAACACCATATATTTT.

The J gene is TRBJ1-1, the V gene TRBV6-5, with 10 bases lining up with TRBD1. J lost 5 bases, V lost 2 bases, and 8 bases had no gene match. Germline V gene sequence: CDR1 MNHEY, CDR2 SVGAGI. The CDR3 loop spans 16 amino acids. The CDR3 nucleotides are TGTGCCAGCAGTTACCGGGGACAGGGGCGGGAAACTGAAGCTTTCTTT. Its translation: CASSYRGQGRETEAFF.

The gene calls are TRBV6-6 and TRBJ1-6; 7 bases are a match to TRBD1. This CDR3 has 15 residues. Trimming took 4 bases from V and 10 from J; bases not matched to a gene: 10. CDR1 and CDR2 (germline): MNHNY, SVGAGI (reference sequence). CDR3 loop: CASSSLQGLNSPLHF. The CDR3 nucleotides are TGTGCCAGCAGTTCCCTACAGGGGCTAAACTCACCCCTCCACTTT.

The chain uses TRBV11-3 and TRBJ2-2; D is undetermined. Germline V gives CDR1 SGHNT, CDR2 YENEEA. The CDR3 runs to 14 residues. Deletions cut 2 bases from V and 6 bases from J, with 10 bases between. CDR3 DNA sequence: TGTGCCAGCAGCTTAAGTCGAGGACCCGGGGAGCTGTTTTTT. It is translated as CASSLSRGPGELFF.